The clone carrying this T cell receptor beta chain was seen ten or more times. The antigen remains undetermined. This sample was taken from a study of metastatic and nonmetastatic thyroid tumors. The overall study: Across peripheral blood and tumor or nodule tissue samples taken from malignant and benign thyroid patients, the repertoires were compared with one another. Study-level results: In blood and tumor, TCR beta diversity was reportedly significantly higher in malignant thyroid tumors than in benign nodules.

Under the authors' procedure: A classifier for distant metastasis in papillary thyroid cancer was constructed using CDR3 differences observed across clinicopathological groups. With MiXCR, TCRdb reprocessed the PCR reads. TCRdb's processing, not the authors' own work, is the source of the V and J calls. Of about 45,000 clones listed, roughly 3.9% are singletons. Looked up from germline, CDR1 is MNHNS and CDR2 is SASEGT. The germline V and J ends were trimmed by 10 bases and 3 bases, with 9 bases remaining between them. The CDR3 is 11 amino acids. Patients were all untreated before their thyroid surgery.

The receptor comes from a female donor with papillary thyroid cancer or a benign thyroid nodule (not recorded which). Some clones in this sample may be carry-over from other donors' samples. Input material: blood. The chain employs TRBV6-1 and TRBJ1-2; D unclear. The CDR3 spells CAIQLDYGYTF. CDR3 coding DNA: TGTGCCATCCAGTTGGACTATGGCTACACCTTC.